Sequencing of this TCR beta chain was carried out in a study of blood T cell repertoires in COVID-19. Background on the study: Some COVID-19 samples were acute and others convalescent; all came from the United States, Italy and Spain. From T cells, B-cell-depleted T cells, or PBMCs came the material, which was cDNA or gDNA.

In the study's own analysis: The assay estimated nucleated cells by amplifying reference gene primers. Here immunoSEQ multiplex PCR was the method, and the copy in TCRdb shows in-frame clones only, minus some. The V and J calls and clone size come from that table; D and trimming were worked out from the DNA. The top ten clones hold 13% to 15% of a sample with 55,000 to 65,000 clones, around 89% of them seen once. Sequenced input: peripheral blood. The sequence was collected from a woman aged 55-70 years with active COVID-19.

CDR3: CSASPGREQYF. The CDR3, as DNA: TGCAGTGCTAGTCCAGGTCGCGAGCAGTACTTC. J is TRBJ2-7 and V is TRBV20-1; no reliable D call. Deletions cut 3 bases from V and 6 bases from J, with 9 bases between. The germline gives CDR1 DFQATT, CDR2 SNEGSKA (reference sequence). This CDR3 is built from 11 residues.